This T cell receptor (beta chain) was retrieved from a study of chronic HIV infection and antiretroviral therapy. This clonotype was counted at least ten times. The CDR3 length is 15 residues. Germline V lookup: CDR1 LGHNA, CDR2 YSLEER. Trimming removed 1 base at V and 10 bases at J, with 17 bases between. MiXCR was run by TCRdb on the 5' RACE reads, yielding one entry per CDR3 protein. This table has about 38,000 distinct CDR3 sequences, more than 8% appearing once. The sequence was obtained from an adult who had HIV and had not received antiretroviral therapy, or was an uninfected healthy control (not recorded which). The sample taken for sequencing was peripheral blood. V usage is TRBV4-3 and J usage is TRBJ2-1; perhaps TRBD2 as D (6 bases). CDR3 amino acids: CASSQVGTGRGEQFF. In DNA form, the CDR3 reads TGCGCCAGCAGCCAAGTCGGAACGGGCCGGGGGGAGCAGTTCTTC.